The next 9 T cell receptor beta chains were all read from a single sample in a study of control samples from healthy donors and cancer patients. The repertoire was sequenced with immunoSEQ multiplex PCR; TCRdb's copy has only in-frame clones and lacks some. The sample has about 130,000 clones, more than 80% seen once. The source material was blood. The receptors here all came from a man aged 18-30 years in good health.

V and J are TRBV19 and TRBJ1-4; D remains ambiguous. This CDR3 spans 14 amino acids. Looked up from germline, CDR1 is LNHDA and CDR2 is SQIVND (reference sequence). Between the trimmed V and J ends, which lost 9 bases and 6 bases, there was a span of 17 bases. The CDR3 nucleotides are TGTGCCAGCTGCAGACTGACGCACGATGAAAAACTGTTTTTT. It is translated as CASCRLTHDEKLFF.

This chain joins TRBV7-9 and TRBJ2-5, with D perhaps given as TRBD1 or TRBD2 (6 bases each). V lost 0 bases and J lost 4, with 15 bases in between. CDR1 SEHNR and CDR2 FQNEAQ come from the germline V gene (reference sequence). The CDR3 is made up of 16 amino acids. The CDR3 sequence is CASSLAQTGAGETQYF. Here the CDR3 DNA reads TGTGCCAGCAGCTTAGCGCAGACGGGGGCGGGAGAGACCCAGTACTTC.

The V gene is TRBV11-2, the J gene TRBJ2-7; D is undetermined. Germline assignment: CDR1 SGHAT and CDR2 FQNNGV. Trimming removed 5 bases from V and 0 bases from J, with 11 bases in between. The CDR3 runs to 14 residues. The DNA of the CDR3 is TGTGCCAGCAGCCCCGACTTTAGCTCCTACGAGCAGTACTTC. It is translated as CASSPDFSSYEQYF.

This clone was picked up a small number of times. This chain uses TRBV7-2 with TRBJ2-2, with 8 nucleotides matching TRBD2. The V segment lost 5 bases and the J segment 4 bases; nucleotides outside the gene matches: 9. CDR1 is SGHTA and CDR2 is FQGNSA in the germline V gene. The CDR3 has 16 amino acids. CDR3 sequence reads: CASSPRTSRGTGELFF. The CDR3 DNA sequence: TGTGCCAGCAGCCCCCGGACTAGCCGAGGCACCGGGGAGCTGTTTTTT.

This clone occurred a few times. The genes are TRBV20-1 and TRBJ2-2; D remains ambiguous. Germline CDR1 and CDR2: DFQATT and SNEGSKA (reference sequence). The CDR3 loop spans 11 amino acids. Trimming took off 5 bases at V and 8 bases at J, with 9 bases between the two ends. CDR3 in amino acids: CSAWFAGELFF. The CDR3 DNA reads TGCAGTGCTTGGTTCGCTGGGGAGCTGTTTTTT.

CDR3 protein: CASSWIPTGQETQYF. CDR3 bases: TGTGCCAGCAGCTGGATCCCGACAGGCCAAGAGACCCAGTACTTC. The V gene is TRBV11-3, the J gene TRBJ2-5, with D tentatively TRBD1 (6 bases). The CDR3 is made up of 15 amino acids. Germline CDR1 reads SGHNT; CDR2 reads YENEEA. V dropped 4 bases and J dropped 1 base, with 13 bases sitting between them.

The rearrangement uses TRBV27 and TRBJ1-6; D gene unclear. Germline V lookup: CDR1 MNHEY, CDR2 SMNVEV (reference sequence). The ends were cut back, 0 bases at V and 7 bases at J, with 13 bases in the middle. The length of the CDR3 is 16 residues. CDR3 in amino acids: CASSLSPGSGNSPLHF. Here the CDR3 DNA reads TGTGCCAGCAGTTTATCGCCAGGATCGGGGAATTCACCCCTCCACTTT.

The table lists this clone with a count of one. The chain combines TRBV5-6 with TRBJ1-2, with D perhaps matching TRBD1 (5 bases). The germline gives CDR1 SGHDT, CDR2 YYEEEE. CDR3 length: 11 amino acids. V shed 4 bases and J shed 7 bases, with 8 bases lying between them. The CDR3 DNA follows: TGTGCCAGCAGCGGGGGAGTTGGCTACACCTTC. Translating gives CASSGGVGYTF. The entire variable domain, with the rest obtained from reference TRBV5-6 and TRBJ1-2, is as follows: DAGVTQSPTHLIKTRGQQVTLRCSPKSGHDTVSWYQQALGQGPQFIFQYYEEEERQRGNFPDRFSGHQFPNYSSELNVNALLLGDSALYLCASSGGVGYTFGSGTRLTVV.

The rearrangement links TRBV2 to TRBJ2-1; D is ambiguous. The CDR3 contains 12 residues. The V gene's germline CDR1 is SNHLY and CDR2 FYNNEI. V lost 4 bases, J lost 2 bases, and 3 bases lay in between. The CDR3: CASSATYNEQFF. CDR3 DNA: TGTGCCAGCAGTGCCACCTACAATGAGCAGTTCTTC. Full variable domain (rest looked up from reference TRBV2 and TRBJ2-1): EPEVTQTPSHQVTQMGQEVILRCVPISNHLYFYWYRQILGQKVEFLVSFYNNEISEKSEIFDDQFSVERPDGSNFTLKIRSTKLEDSAMYFCASSATYNEQFFGPGTRLTVL.